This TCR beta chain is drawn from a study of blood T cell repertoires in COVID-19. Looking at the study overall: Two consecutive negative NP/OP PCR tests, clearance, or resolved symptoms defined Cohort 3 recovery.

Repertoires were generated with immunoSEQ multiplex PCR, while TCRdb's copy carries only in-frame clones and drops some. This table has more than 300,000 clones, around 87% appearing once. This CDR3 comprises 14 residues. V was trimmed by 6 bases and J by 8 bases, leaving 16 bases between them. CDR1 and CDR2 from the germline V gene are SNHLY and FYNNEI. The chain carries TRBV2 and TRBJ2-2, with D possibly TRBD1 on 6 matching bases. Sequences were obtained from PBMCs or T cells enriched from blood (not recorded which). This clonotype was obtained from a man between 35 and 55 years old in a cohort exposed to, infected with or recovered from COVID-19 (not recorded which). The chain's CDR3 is CASSGQSLLGELFF. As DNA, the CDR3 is TGTGCCAGCAGCGGACAGTCACTTCTTGGGGAGCTGTTTTTT. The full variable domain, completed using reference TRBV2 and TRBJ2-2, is EPEVTQTPSHQVTQMGQEVILRCVPISNHLYFYWYRQILGQKVEFLVSFYNNEISEKSEIFDDQFSVERPDGSNFTLKIRSTKLEDSAMYFCASSGQSLLGELFFGEGSRLTVL.